This T cell receptor beta chain was sequenced for a study of shared clonotypes between healthy human individuals. Note on this clone: No antigen is known for it.

CDR1 is SGHDT and CDR2 is YYEEEE in the germline V gene. The CDR3 has 15 amino acids. V lost 2 bases and J lost 6, with 15 bases in between. Method: immunoSEQ multiplex PCR; TCRdb's copy keeps in-frame clones and lacks some. Among approximately 980,000 clones, over 75% were seen once, and the ten largest hold about 1.5%. Points from the study as a whole: Naive subsets tended to show greater estimated richness than memory subsets.

Negatively enriched CD4+ T cells were divided by CD45RA into naive and memory. This chain joins TRBV5-6 and TRBJ2-1; D unclear. The clonotype comes from a man between 18 and 29 years old in good health. The specimen was memory CD4+ T cells sorted from blood. Stated subset: CD45RA-negative fraction. The CDR3 reads CASSLMASSGNEQFF. CDR3 nucleotides: TGTGCCAGCAGCTTAATGGCTAGTAGTGGCAATGAGCAGTTCTTC.